This T cell receptor (beta chain) was observed in a study of shared T cell receptors in the human thymus. This table comes from immunoSEQ multiplex PCR, and its TCRdb copy is limited to in-frame clones, with some not included. Found here are 450,000 to 650,000 clones, around 78% of them singletons; the top ten hold more than 0.01%. The same data also went into a second study, on human thymus T cells.

Sequencing was performed on thymocytes. This TCR was sampled from a boy younger than two with a congenital heart defect.

DNA for the CDR3: TGTGCCAGCAGTTTAGAGGGACAGGGAAAGTATGGCTACACCTTC. Translated: CASSLEGQGKYGYTF. V usage is TRBV27 and J usage is TRBJ1-2; TRBD1 agrees at 9 bases. The length of the CDR3 is 15 residues. Germline V gene data show CDR1 as MNHEY and CDR2 as SMNVEV (reference sequence). The V segment lost 2 bases and the J segment 5 bases; nucleotides outside the gene matches: 6.